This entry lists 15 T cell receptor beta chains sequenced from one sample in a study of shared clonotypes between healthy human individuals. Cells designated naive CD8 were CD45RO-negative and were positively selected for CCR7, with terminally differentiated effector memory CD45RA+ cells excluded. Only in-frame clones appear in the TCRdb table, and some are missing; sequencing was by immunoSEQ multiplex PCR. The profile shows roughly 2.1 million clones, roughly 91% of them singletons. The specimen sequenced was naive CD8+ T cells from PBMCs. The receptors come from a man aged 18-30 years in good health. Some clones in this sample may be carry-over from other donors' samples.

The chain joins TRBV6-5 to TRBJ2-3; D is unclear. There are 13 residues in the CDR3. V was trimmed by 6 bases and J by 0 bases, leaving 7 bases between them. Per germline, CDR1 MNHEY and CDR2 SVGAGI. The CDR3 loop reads CASRSASTDTQYF. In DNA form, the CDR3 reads TGTGCCAGCAGATCCGCAAGCACAGATACGCAGTATTTT.

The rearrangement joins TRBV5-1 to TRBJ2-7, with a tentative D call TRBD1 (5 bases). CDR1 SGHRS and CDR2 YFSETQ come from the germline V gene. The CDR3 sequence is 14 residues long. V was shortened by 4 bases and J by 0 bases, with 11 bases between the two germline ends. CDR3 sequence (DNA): TGCGCCAGCAGCAGGGGTGAAAGCTCCTACGAGCAGTACTTC. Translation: CASSRGESSYEQYF.

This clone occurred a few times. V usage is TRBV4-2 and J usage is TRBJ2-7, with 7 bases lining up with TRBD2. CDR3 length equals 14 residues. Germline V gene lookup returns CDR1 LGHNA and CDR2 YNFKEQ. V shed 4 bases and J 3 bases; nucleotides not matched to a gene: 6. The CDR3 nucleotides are TGTGCCAGCAGCCTCGGGACTACCATCTACGAGCAGTACTTC. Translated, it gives CASSLGTTIYEQYF.

Here the CDR3 DNA reads TGTGCCACCAGCAGAGATCGAAGGTTTTCTGGAAACACCATATATTTT. This encodes CATSRDRRFSGNTIYF. The J gene is TRBJ1-3, the V gene TRBV15; D unclear. The CDR3 extends over 16 amino acids. With 0 bases removed from V and 1 base from J, the gap between germline ends came to 10 bases. Germline assignment: CDR1 LNHNV and CDR2 YYDKDF (reference sequence).

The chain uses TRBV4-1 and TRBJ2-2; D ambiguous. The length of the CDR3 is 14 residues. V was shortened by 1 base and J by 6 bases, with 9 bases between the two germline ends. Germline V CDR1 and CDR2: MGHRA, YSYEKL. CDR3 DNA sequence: TGCGCCAGCAGCCAAGTCACCAGCTCCGGGGAGCTGTTTTTT. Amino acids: CASSQVTSSGELFF.

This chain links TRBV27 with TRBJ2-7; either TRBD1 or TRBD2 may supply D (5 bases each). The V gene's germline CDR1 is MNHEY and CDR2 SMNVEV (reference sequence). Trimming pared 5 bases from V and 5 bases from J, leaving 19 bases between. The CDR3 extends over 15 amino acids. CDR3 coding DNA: TGTGCCAGCAGTGGTCGGGACCCTTTATTTCACGAGCAGTACTTC. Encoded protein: CASSGRDPLFHEQYF.

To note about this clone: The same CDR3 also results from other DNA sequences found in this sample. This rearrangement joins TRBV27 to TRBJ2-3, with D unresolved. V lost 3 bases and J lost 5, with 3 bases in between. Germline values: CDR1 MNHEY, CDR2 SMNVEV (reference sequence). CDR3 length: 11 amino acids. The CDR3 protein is CASSFRDTQYF. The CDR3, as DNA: TGTGCCAGCAGTTTCAGAGATACGCAGTATTTT.

The CDR3 protein is CASSVALADNPTDTQYF. As DNA, the CDR3 is TGTGCCAGCAGCGTAGCGCTAGCTGATAACCCCACAGATACGCAGTATTTT. The gene calls are TRBV9 and TRBJ2-3; D may be TRBD2 (5 bases). Germline CDR1 SGDLS, CDR2 YYNGEE. The germline V and J ends were trimmed by 0 bases and 2 bases, with 16 bases remaining between them. The CDR3 sequence is 17 residues long.

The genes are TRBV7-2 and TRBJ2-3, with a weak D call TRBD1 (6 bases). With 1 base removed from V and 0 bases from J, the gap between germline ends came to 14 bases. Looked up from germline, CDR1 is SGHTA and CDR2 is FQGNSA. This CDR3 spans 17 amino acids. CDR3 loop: CASSLVWKTGSTDTQYF. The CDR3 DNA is TGTGCCAGCAGCTTAGTTTGGAAGACAGGTAGCACAGATACGCAGTATTTT.

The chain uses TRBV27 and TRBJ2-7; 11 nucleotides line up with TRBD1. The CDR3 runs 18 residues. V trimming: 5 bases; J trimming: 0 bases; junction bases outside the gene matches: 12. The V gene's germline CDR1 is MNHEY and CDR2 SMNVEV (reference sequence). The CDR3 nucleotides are TGTGCCAGCAGTACCCGGGACAGGGGGACCCCAAGCTCCTACGAGCAGTACTTC. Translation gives CASSTRDRGTPSSYEQYF.

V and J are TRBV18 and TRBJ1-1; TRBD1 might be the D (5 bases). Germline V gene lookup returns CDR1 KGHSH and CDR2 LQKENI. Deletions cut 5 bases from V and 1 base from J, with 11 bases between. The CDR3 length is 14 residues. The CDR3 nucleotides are TGTGCCAGCTCAGGTACTCAGGGGAACACTGAAGCTTTCTTT. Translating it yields CASSGTQGNTEAFF. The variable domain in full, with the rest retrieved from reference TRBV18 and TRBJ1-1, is NAGVMQNPRHLVRRRGQEARLRCSPMKGHSHVYWYRQLPEEGLKFMVYLQKENIIDESGMPKERFSAEFPKEGPSILRIQQVVRGDSAAYFCASSGTQGNTEAFFGQGTRLTVV.

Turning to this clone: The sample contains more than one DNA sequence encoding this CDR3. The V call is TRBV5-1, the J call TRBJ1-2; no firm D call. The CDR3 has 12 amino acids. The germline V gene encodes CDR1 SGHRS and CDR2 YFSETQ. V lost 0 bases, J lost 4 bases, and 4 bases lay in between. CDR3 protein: CASSLGIYGYTF. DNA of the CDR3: TGCGCCAGCAGCTTGGGGATCTATGGCTACACCTTC.

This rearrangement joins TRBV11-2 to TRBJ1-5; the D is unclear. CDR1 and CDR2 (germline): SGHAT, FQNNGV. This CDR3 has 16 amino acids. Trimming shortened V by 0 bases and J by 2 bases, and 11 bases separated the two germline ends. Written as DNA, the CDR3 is TGTGCCAGCAGCTTAGACGGTAGGGTTGGCAATCAGCCCCAGCATTTT. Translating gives CASSLDGRVGNQPQHF.

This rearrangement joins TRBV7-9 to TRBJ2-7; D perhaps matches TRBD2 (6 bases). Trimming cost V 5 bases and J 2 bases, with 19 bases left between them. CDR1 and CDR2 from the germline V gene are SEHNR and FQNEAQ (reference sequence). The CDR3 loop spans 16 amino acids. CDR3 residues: CASSPRDSLKTYEQYF. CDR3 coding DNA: TGTGCCAGCAGCCCGCGGGACTCACTAAAAACCTACGAGCAGTACTTC. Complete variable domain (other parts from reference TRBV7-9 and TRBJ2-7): DTGVSQNPRHKITKRGQNVTFRCDPISEHNRLYWYRQTLGQGPEFLTYFQNEAQLEKSRLLSDRFSAERPKGSFSTLEIQRTEQGDSAMYLCASSPRDSLKTYEQYFGPGTRLTVT.

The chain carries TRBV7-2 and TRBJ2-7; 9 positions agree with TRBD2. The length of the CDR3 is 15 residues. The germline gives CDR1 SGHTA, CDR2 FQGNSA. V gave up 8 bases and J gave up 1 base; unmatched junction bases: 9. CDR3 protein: CASRTGSGRSYEQYF. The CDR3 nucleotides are TGTGCCAGCCGCACGGGGAGCGGGAGGTCCTACGAGCAGTACTTC.